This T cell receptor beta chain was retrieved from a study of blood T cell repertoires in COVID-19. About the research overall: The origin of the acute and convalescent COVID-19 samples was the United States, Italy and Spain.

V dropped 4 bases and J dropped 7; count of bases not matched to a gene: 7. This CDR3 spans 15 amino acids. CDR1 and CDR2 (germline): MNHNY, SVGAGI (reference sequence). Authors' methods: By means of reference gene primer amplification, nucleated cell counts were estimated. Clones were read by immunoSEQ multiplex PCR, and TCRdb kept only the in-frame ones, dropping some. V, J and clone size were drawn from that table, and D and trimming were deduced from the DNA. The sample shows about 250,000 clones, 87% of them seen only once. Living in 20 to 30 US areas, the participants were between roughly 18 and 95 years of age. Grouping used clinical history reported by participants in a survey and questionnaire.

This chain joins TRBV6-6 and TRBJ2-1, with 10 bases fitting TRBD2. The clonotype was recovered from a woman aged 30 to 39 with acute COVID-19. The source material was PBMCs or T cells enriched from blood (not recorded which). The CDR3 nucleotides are TGTGCCAGCAGTTTCAGCGGGGGGGCTCGGAATGAGCAGTTCTTC. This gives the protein CASSFSGGARNEQFF.